Each of the 2 T cell receptor beta chains below was sequenced from the same sample in a study of CXCR3-negative and CXCR3-positive naive CD8 T cells (dated by TCRdb to between 2018 and 2021). The sequencer was a NextSeq 550. The Human TCR Profiling Kit (MiLaboratory) was used to prepare UMI-labeled 5' RACE TRB cDNA libraries. Once TCRdb had reprocessed the reads, it stored one entry per CDR3 protein sequence and supplied no DNA. In this sample's table one finds about 130,000 distinct CDR3 sequences. Around 0.27% of the sample belongs to the ten largest clones. Sequences were obtained from naive CXCR3- CD8+ T cells from blood. In light of the paper, this sample's cell subset or site label describes: CD45RO-CCR7+CD27+CD95- naive CD8+ T cells lacking CXCR3 (TNR3-). The source of these receptors is a human donor in good health. Some clones in this sample may be carry-over from other donors' samples.

CDR3 sequence: CASSAQPGQGYNEQFF. The chain joins TRBV10-2 to TRBJ2-1; TCRdb names TRBD1, which stays unverified in the absence of DNA. This CDR3 spans 16 amino acids. In germline, CDR1 is WSHSY, CDR2 SAAADI.

The chain joins TRBV20-1 to TRBJ2-7. Germline values: CDR1 DFQATT, CDR2 SNEGSKA (reference sequence). CDR3 length equals 14 residues. CDR3: CSARDLKDTYEQYF.